This T cell receptor (beta chain) was profiled in a study of shared clonotypes between healthy human individuals. It was across several immunoSEQ plates that each subset's genomic DNA was evenly split. Profiled with immunoSEQ multiplex PCR; TCRdb holds only in-frame clones, not every one. Of 2.3 million or so clones detected, just over 90% appear once; the ten largest clones hold 0.39%. CDR1 SGHTS and CDR2 YDEGEE come from the germline V gene. The ends lost 2 bases at V and 4 bases at J; junction bases unmatched: 9. The CDR3 is 16 amino acids. A CD45RA-negative memory subset and a CD45RA+ naive subset were separated from the CD4+ cells.

The sequence derives from a man younger than 35 in good health. Some clones in this sample may be carry-over from other donors' samples. The chain is built from TRBV5-8 and TRBJ1-2, with 9 bases identical to TRBD1. Sequences were obtained from naive CD4+ T cells from PBMCs. Subset specified: CD45RA+ positively selected. CDR3 sequence reads: CASSFPGQGFFYGYTF. In nucleotides, the CDR3 is TGTGCCAGCAGCTTCCCGGGACAGGGATTCTTCTATGGCTACACCTTC.